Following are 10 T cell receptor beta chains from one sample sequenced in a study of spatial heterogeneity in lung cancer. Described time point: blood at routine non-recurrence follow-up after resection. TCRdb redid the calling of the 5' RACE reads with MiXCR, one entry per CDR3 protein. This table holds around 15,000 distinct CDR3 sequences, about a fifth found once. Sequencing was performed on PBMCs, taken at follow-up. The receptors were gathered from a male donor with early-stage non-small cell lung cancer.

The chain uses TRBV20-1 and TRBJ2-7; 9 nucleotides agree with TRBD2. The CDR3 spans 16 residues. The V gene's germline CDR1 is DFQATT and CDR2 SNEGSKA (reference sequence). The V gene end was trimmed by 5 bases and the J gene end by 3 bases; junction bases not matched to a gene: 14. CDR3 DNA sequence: TGCAGTGCTCCATCACTATTAGCGGGGGACCACTACGAGCAGTACTTC. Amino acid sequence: CSAPSLLAGDHYEQYF.

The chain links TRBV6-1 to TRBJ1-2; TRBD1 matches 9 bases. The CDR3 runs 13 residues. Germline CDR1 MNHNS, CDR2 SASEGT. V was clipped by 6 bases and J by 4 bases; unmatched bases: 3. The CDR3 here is CASRLGQGYGYTF. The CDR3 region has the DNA TGTGCCAGCAGACTGGGACAGGGCTATGGCTACACCTTC.

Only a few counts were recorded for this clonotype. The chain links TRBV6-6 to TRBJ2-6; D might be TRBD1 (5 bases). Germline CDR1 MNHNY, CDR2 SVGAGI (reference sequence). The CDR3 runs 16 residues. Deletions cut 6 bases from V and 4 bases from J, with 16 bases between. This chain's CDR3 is CASSYGHGRGANVLTF. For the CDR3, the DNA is TGTGCCAGCAGCTACGGACACGGGCGGGGGGCCAACGTCCTGACTTTC.

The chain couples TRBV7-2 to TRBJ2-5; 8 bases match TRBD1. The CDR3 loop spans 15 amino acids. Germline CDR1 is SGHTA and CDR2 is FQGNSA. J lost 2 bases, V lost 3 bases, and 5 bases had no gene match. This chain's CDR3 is CASSFDRGAQETQYF. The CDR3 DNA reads TGTGCCAGCAGCTTCGACAGGGGTGCGCAAGAGACCCAGTACTTC.

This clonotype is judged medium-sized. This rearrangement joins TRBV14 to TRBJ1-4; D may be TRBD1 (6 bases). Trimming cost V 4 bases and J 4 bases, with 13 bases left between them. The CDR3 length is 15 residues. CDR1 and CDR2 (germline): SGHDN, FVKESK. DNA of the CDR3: TGTGCCAGCAGCCCCACCCTAGGGGGTAATGAAAAACTGTTTTTT. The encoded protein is CASSPTLGGNEKLFF. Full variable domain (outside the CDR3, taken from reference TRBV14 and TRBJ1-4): EAGVTQFPSHSVIEKGQTVTLRCDPISGHDNLYWYRRVMGKEIKFLLHFVKESKQDESGMPNNRFLAERTGGTYSTLKVQPAELEDSGVYFCASSPTLGGNEKLFFGSGTQLSVL.

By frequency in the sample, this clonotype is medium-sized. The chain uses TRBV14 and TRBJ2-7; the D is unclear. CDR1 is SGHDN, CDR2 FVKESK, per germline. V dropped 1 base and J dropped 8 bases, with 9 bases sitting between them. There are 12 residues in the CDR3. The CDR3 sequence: CASSQGATKQYF. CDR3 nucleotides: TGTGCCAGCAGCCAAGGGGCAACGAAGCAGTACTTC.

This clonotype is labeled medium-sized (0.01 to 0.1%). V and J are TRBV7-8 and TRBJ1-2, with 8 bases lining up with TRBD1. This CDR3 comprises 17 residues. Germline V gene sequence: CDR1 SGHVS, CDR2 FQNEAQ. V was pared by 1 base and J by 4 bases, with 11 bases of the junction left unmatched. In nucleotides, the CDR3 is TGTGCCAGCAGCTTAGGATCCTCAGGGGGCGCAGGCTATGGCTACACCTTC. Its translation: CASSLGSSGGAGYGYTF.

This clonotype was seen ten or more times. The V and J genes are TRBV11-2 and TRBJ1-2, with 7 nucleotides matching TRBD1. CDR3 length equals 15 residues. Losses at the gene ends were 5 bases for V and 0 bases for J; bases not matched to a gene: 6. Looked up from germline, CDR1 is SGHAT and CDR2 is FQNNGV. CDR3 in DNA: TGTGCCAGCAGCGTACGGACAGGAGCTAACTATGGCTACACCTTC. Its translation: CASSVRTGANYGYTF.

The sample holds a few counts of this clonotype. The CDR3 DNA reads TGTGCCAGCAGCTTGGTAGTAGGGGCGCGTGAAAACACCATATATTTT. It encodes CASSLVVGARENTIYF. The rearrangement joins TRBV5-6 to TRBJ1-3; perhaps TRBD1 as D (5 bases). The germline CDR1 and CDR2 sequences are SGHDT and YYEEEE. V was shortened by 0 bases and J by 6 bases, with 16 bases between the two germline ends. The CDR3 consists of 16 residues.

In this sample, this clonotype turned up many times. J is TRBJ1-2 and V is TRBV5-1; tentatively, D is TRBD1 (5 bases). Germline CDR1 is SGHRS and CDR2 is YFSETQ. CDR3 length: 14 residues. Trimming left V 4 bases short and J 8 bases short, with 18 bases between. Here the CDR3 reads CASSQIPDSIGYTF. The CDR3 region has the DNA TGCGCCAGCAGCCAGATTCCTGACAGTATCGGCTACACCTTC.